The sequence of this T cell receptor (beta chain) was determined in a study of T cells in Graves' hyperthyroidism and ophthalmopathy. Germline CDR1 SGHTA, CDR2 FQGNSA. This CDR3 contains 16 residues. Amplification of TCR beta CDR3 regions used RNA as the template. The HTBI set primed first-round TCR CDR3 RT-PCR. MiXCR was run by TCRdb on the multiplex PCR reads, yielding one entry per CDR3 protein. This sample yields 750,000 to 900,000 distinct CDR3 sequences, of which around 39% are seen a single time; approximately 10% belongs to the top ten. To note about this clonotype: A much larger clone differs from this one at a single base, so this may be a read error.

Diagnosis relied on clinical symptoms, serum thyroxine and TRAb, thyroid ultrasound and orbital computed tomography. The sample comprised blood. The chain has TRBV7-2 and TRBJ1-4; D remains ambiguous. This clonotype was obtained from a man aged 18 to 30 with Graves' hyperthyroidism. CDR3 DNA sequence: TGTGCCAGCGGCTTAGCCTTCGGGCGTGCTAATGAAAAACTGTTTTTT. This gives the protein CASGLAFGRANEKLFF.